This T cell receptor (beta chain) was sequenced for a study of T cell clonotyping in hematopoietic cell transplantation. Overall study findings and caveats: After transplant, recipient diversity fell while pathologically expanded clonotypes grew through day 180. Without cell sorting, CD4 versus CD8 contributions remain unresolved. Higher Inverse Simpson Index values in graft donor and pretransplant recipient predicted broader posttransplant TCR diversity.

The V gene's germline CDR1 is MNHEY and CDR2 SVGAGI. The CDR3 is 14 residues long. V was cut by 4 bases and J by 9 bases, with 16 bases left in between. A remark on this clone: Its antigen is unidentified.

Some clones are missing from TCRdb's copy, which holds only in-frame ones; the method was immunoSEQ multiplex PCR. The sample carries almost 20,000 clones, approximately 80% recorded once. The TCR was taken from a man aged 55 to 70 in good health. Some clones in this sample may be carry-over from other donors' samples. V gene TRBV6-5 combines with J gene TRBJ1-3; tentatively, D is TRBD1 (6 bases). Sequenced sample: peripheral blood mononuclear cells. The chain's CDR3 is CASSSRQEWGTIYF. The CDR3 DNA sequence: TGTGCCAGCAGTTCACGACAGGAATGGGGCACCATATATTTT.